These 8 T cell receptor beta chains were all obtained from the same sample, sequenced in a study of radiation and T cells in renal cell carcinoma. Assay: immunoSEQ multiplex PCR; the TCRdb copy retains only in-frame clones and omits some. Among under 55,000 clones listed, 65% to 90% were seen once. Stated time point: baseline pretreatment blood. Treatment given: 15 Gy SBRT to primary tumor, nephrectomy 4 weeks later. Sequenced material: blood, taken from a patient whose treatment included radiotherapy and nephrectomy. The origin of the receptors is a woman in her 70s with renal cell carcinoma.

This clone turned up a few times. The chain is built from TRBV7-8 and TRBJ2-1; 12 nucleotides line up with TRBD1. This CDR3 contains 16 residues. CDR1 is SGHVS, CDR2 FQNEAQ, per germline. The V gene end was trimmed by 5 bases and the J gene end by 3 bases; junction bases not matched to a gene: 5. CDR3 DNA: TGTGCCAGCAGCAAGGGACAGGGGGCGTTCTACAATGAGCAGTTCTTC. This translates into CASSKGQGAFYNEQFF.

The V call is TRBV4-1, the J call TRBJ1-5; D unresolved. This CDR3 region has 14 residues. Germline V gene sequence: CDR1 MGHRA, CDR2 YSYEKL. Deletions cut 4 bases from V and 5 bases from J, with 12 bases between. CDR3 amino acids: CASSPNPGYQPQHF. Written as DNA, the CDR3 is TGCGCCAGCAGCCCTAACCCGGGATATCAGCCCCAGCATTTT.

The J gene is TRBJ2-1, the V gene TRBV7-9, with 12 bases matching TRBD2. The CDR3 covers 16 residues. Germline V gene lookup returns CDR1 SEHNR and CDR2 FQNEAQ (reference sequence). Trimming at V came to 5 bases and at J to 3 bases, leaving 5 bases not matched to a gene. This chain's CDR3 is CASSRWTSGDYNEQFF. The CDR3 nucleotides are TGTGCCAGCAGCCGCTGGACTAGCGGGGACTACAATGAGCAGTTCTTC.

The rearrangement uses TRBV28 and TRBJ1-2; D might be TRBD1 (6 bases). V gave up 10 bases and J gave up 4 bases, with 10 bases separating them. The CDR3 is 11 residues long. Germline V CDR1 and CDR2: MDHEN, SYDVKM. The CDR3 sequence: CATQGSYGYTF. CDR3 coding DNA: TGTGCCACTCAGGGGTCCTATGGCTACACCTTC.

The gene calls are TRBV25-1 and TRBJ2-1; the D is unclear. Germline CDR1 and CDR2: MGHDK and SYGVNS. This CDR3 comprises 11 residues. Trimming shortened V by 0 bases and J by 9 bases, and 3 bases separated the two germline ends. The CDR3 DNA reads as TGTGCCAGCAGTGAATATGTTGAGCAGTTCTTC. Translating gives CASSEYVEQFF.

This rearrangement joins TRBV5-1 to TRBJ1-1; TRBD1 aligns across 7 bases. From germline, CDR1 is SGHRS and CDR2 YFSETQ. This CDR3 has 13 amino acids. After removal of 2 bases from V and 4 bases from J, the junction contained 2 bases not matched to a gene. For the CDR3, the DNA is TGCGCCAGCAGCTTAGAGGGGGCCACTGAAGCTTTCTTT. Its translation is CASSLEGATEAFF. Drawing the rest from reference TRBV5-1 and TRBJ1-1, the complete variable domain is KAGVTQTPRYLIKTRGQQVTLSCSPISGHRSVSWYQQTPGQGLQFLFEYFSETQRNKGNFPGRFSGRQFSNSRSEMNVSTLELGDSALYLCASSLEGATEAFFGQGTRLTVV.

The rearrangement uses TRBV27 and TRBJ2-1, with D perhaps TRBD2 (6 bases). V gave up 6 bases and J gave up 9 bases, with 27 bases separating them. The CDR3 sequence is 17 residues long. Germline-derived CDR1 and CDR2 are MNHEY and SMNVEV (reference sequence). The CDR3 reads CASSTDESPPRGPEQFF. Here the CDR3 DNA reads TGTGCCAGCAGCACCGACGAGTCTCCTCCGCGGGGCCCTGAGCAGTTCTTC.

This clone was detected only a few times. This rearrangement joins TRBV11-2 to TRBJ2-5; weak D call: TRBD1 (6 bases). Germline values: CDR1 SGHAT, CDR2 FQNNGV. The CDR3 sequence is 16 residues long. V was clipped by 3 bases and J by 3 bases, with 17 bases between them. The CDR3 DNA reads TGTGCCAGCAGCTTTGGTTCATTGGCAGGGGAAGAGACCCAGTACTTC. Its protein product is CASSFGSLAGEETQYF.